This entry features one T cell receptor beta chain sequence. This clonotype was seen more than once but under ten times. Its specific antigen is unknown. No much larger clonotype is one base removed from it; base qualities were not supplied. The receptor library was made with PCR. Sequencing was carried out with an Illumina HiSeq 2500. To reduce PCR and sequencing biases, unique molecular identifiers were incorporated into the TCR beta cDNA libraries. Every 1 to 10 million input T cells yielded 500,000 or so cDNA molecules, meaning each molecule approximated one T cell. The patient libraries were prepared and sequenced with the same protocol used for the earlier healthy control dataset. Within a given batch, samples were prepared together, multiplexed and sequenced on the same HiSeq lane. Concerning the study's data processing: Raw barcoded reads were processed with MIGEC, discarding single-read molecular identifier groups before consensus assembly and CDR3 extraction. VDJtools was used for post-analysis of the clonotype tables, with diversity normalized by down-sampling every dataset to the smallest sample size. In repertoire overlap clustering, CDR3 amino acid sequences, but not nucleotide sequences, were matched to correct batch-related cross-sample contamination. The raw public data were reprocessed by TCRdb itself: fastp quality trimming at Q25, MiXCR clonotype calling, in-frame beta chains only. Duplicate CDR3 protein sequences are folded into a single record with the most common DNA and genes. None of the V and J calls come from the authors' own analysis; TCRdb made them. The sample has fewer than 900,000 distinct CDR3 sequences on record, approximately 44% of them singletons. The ten largest clones take up 4.9% of the sample.

TCR beta repertoires were profiled from peripheral blood of roughly 13 young patients with multiple sclerosis to demonstrate the VDJtools post-analysis software. The multiple sclerosis patients were children and adolescents between roughly 6 and 16 years of age. The data are from a study of post-analysis software for immune sequencing data (dated by TCRdb to the mid-2010s). The study in broad terms: Disease courses on record covered relapsing-remitting, secondary progressive and progressive-relapsing multiple sclerosis, though some patients had no subtype annotation. The patient repertoires were set against about eleven previously published healthy control repertoires from donors whose ages ranged from roughly 6 to 27 years. A subset of samples was prepared in parallel using single-end sample barcoding, then pooled and co-amplified after Illumina adapter ligation. Beyond this particular receptor, the publication reports: Compared with controls, multiple sclerosis patients had significantly lower normalized Chao1 diversity, a finding suggesting substantial peripheral T-cell clonal expansion. Direct clustering with F measure showed strong co-clustering of samples prepared in the same batch, prompting a batch-effect correction. The control group was slightly older than the multiple sclerosis patient group. Four to six TRBV segments, including TRBV5-6, TRBV5-1 and TRBV20-1, were significantly more frequent in patients than controls.

The CDR3 holds 16 amino acids from the cysteine to the phenylalanine. CDR3 DNA only is kept here, 48 bases in frame from base 1. V is pruned by 0 bases and J by 4 bases, leaving 5 bases of the junction without a gene match. CDR1 and CDR2, per the germline V gene (reference sequence), are MNHEY and SMNVEV. This clonotype originated in a girl aged 5 to 17 with multiple sclerosis. The chain was built from TRBV27 and TRBJ2-3; 9 bases in the middle match TRBD2. Sequencing input: blood. CDR3 loop: CASSLSGTSYADTQYF. The nucleotides are TGTGCCAGCAGTTTATCCGGGACTAGCTATGCAGATACGCAGTATTTT.